The table lists the clone carrying this TCR beta chain with a count of one. Using immunoSEQ multiplex PCR, the repertoire was profiled, and TCRdb retains in-frame clones only, with some absent. The table has about 680,000 clones, roughly 90% seen once. Treatment defined: 19 received Ad26.COV2.S at low or high dose, single or two shots; 5 received placebo; per-sample allocation not given. Sample collection was performed on day 63 after the first vaccine or placebo injection. CDR3 size: 14 residues. With 3 bases removed from V and 2 bases from J, the gap between germline ends came to 10 bases. Looked up from germline, CDR1 is PRHDT and CDR2 is FYEKMQ (reference sequence). The record originates from a study of Ad26.COV2.S vaccination and SARS-CoV-2 variants.

The TCR comes from a person aged 18-65 years who received the Ad26.COV2.S COVID-19 vaccine or a placebo. The sample consisted of peripheral blood, taken in a trial of Ad26.COV2.S vaccine versus placebo. V is TRBV13 and J is TRBJ1-2; D is uncertain. CDR3 in DNA: TGTGCCAGCAGCTTGGGAGGTGTGAACTATGGCTACACCTTC. It yields the protein CASSLGGVNYGYTF.